What follows is one TCR beta chain and its context. Its antigen is unidentified. This sample was included in a study of PD-1 blockade in classical Hodgkin lymphoma. General study points: Partial responders and progressors had significantly lower baseline TCR diversity. The repertoire differences lack a defined cause, possibly disease activity or prior therapy.

The time point was: cycle 4 day 1 (C4D1), after 6 weeks of nivolumab. All patients experienced relapse after autologous stem cell transplantation, and brentuximab vedotin exposure was variable. CDR1 and CDR2 (germline): MGHDK, SYGVNS. The J segment lost 7 bases and the V segment lost 0 bases, leaving 5 bases of the junction unmatched. This CDR3 region has 16 residues. Here immunoSEQ multiplex PCR was the method, and the copy in TCRdb shows in-frame clones only, minus some. The sample contains 20,000 to 25,000 clones, about four fifths of which appear only once. The receptor's source is a human donor with classical Hodgkin lymphoma. The chain uses TRBV25-1 and TRBJ1-4; 10 bases match TRBD1. The sample here was peripheral blood mononuclear cells (PBMCs), taken before the fourth cycle of nivolumab. The CDR3, as DNA: TGTGCCAGCAGTGAATATTTGGGACAGGGGACTGAAAAACTGTTTTTT. It codes for CASSEYLGQGTEKLFF.